This entry lists 14 T cell receptor beta chains sequenced from one sample in a study of T cells in Graves' hyperthyroidism and ophthalmopathy. The investigators amplified TCR beta CDR3 regions from RNA transcripts. HTBI primers were used for first-round RT-PCR of the TCR CDR3. TCRdb recomputed calls from the multiplex PCR reads with MiXCR, one row per CDR3 protein. Here the sample spans about 770,000 distinct CDR3 sequences, about 17% being singletons. The specimen sequenced was blood. These receptors were taken from a woman in her fifties or sixties with Graves' hyperthyroidism that later progressed to Graves' ophthalmopathy.

This clonotype was detected only a few times. The genes are TRBV6-5 and TRBJ1-2; D uncertain. The CDR3 spans 14 residues. Germline V CDR1 and CDR2: MNHEY, SVGAGI. V lost 0 bases to trimming and J lost 4 bases, with 9 bases between them. The chain's CDR3 is CASSYSAPPYGYTF. The CDR3 bases are TGTGCCAGCAGTTACTCGGCCCCTCCCTATGGCTACACCTTC.

This clonotype has at least ten counts. The chain recombines TRBV7-8 with TRBJ1-2; D is possibly TRBD1 (5 bases). The V end lost 5 bases, the J end lost 4 bases, and 20 bases lay between the germline ends. Germline CDR1 reads SGHVS; CDR2 reads FQNEAQ. The CDR3 totals 16 residues. CDR3 DNA sequence: TGTGCCAGCAGCCCAGAGGGACCGAGAGCCGTCTATGGCTACACCTTC. Translated, it gives CASSPEGPRAVYGYTF.

This clonotype was observed many times. V and J are TRBV12-3 or TRBV12-4 and TRBJ1-1; a weak D match, TRBD1 (5 bases). The V and J ends lost 7 bases and 3 bases respectively, with 15 bases between them. The CDR3 has 14 amino acids. The CDR3 DNA follows: TGTGCCAGCAAAACAGGCCGCCCCCACACTGAAGCTTTCTTT. Its translation: CASKTGRPHTEAFF.

The chain couples TRBV12-3 or TRBV12-4 to TRBJ2-1; 7 nucleotides align to TRBD2. The CDR3 runs to 17 residues. V gave up 1 base and J gave up 13 bases; unmatched junction bases: 19. The CDR3 here is CASSLVRGEGAGLEQFF. In DNA form, the CDR3 reads TGTGCCAGCAGTTTAGTCAGAGGGGAGGGCGCGGGCTTGGAACAGTTCTTC.

The chain recombines TRBV9 with TRBJ2-7, with 9 nucleotides matching TRBD2. This CDR3 contains 16 residues. Germline trimming cut 1 base from V and 6 bases from J; bases unmatched to any gene: 11. The germline V gene encodes CDR1 SGDLS and CDR2 YYNGEE. CDR3 residues: CASSVSPQRGALEQYF. In DNA form, the CDR3 reads TGTGCCAGCAGCGTAAGTCCCCAGCGGGGGGCTCTCGAGCAGTACTTC.

This clonotype was observed many times. The CDR3 DNA sequence: TGTGCCAGCAGTGATGGGCAGAGGCCCAAAGGTGGCTACACCTTC. Translation: CASSDGQRPKGGYTF. This chain uses TRBV2 with TRBJ1-2; D is unclear. This CDR3 contains 15 residues. V shed 3 bases and J shed 7 bases, with 18 bases lying between them. Germline V gene data show CDR1 as SNHLY and CDR2 as FYNNEI.

This clonotype is a singleton in its sample. V and J are TRBV19 and TRBJ2-7; weak D call: TRBD2 (5 bases). Per the germline V gene, CDR1 is LNHDA and CDR2 is SQIVND (reference sequence). The CDR3 sequence is 12 residues long. V was cut by 5 bases and J by 9 bases, with 14 bases left in between. The CDR3 sequence is CASSQSRGGQYF. The CDR3 bases are TGTGCCAGTAGTCAAAGTCGGGGTGGGCAGTACTTC.

The CDR3 DNA reads as TGTGCCAGCAGCTTGGAGAGCGACTCTCTTTACACAGATACGCAGTATTTT. Protein product: CASSLESDSLYTDTQYF. V usage is TRBV5-4 and J usage is TRBJ2-3; no firm D call. The CDR3 loop spans 17 amino acids. Trimming removed 0 bases at V and 2 bases at J, with 16 bases between. Germline V gene sequence: CDR1 SGHNT, CDR2 YYREEE (reference sequence).

This clonotype has just a few counts. The rearrangement uses TRBV9 and TRBJ1-6, with D perhaps matching TRBD1 (5 bases). This CDR3 region has 17 residues. Germline V gene lookup returns CDR1 SGDLS and CDR2 YYNGEE. V was clipped by 3 bases and J by 9 bases, with 22 bases between them. CDR3 amino acids: CASSATPLGHSFSPLHF. DNA of the CDR3: TGTGCCAGCAGCGCAACCCCCCTAGGACACTCGTTTTCACCCCTCCACTTT.

This clonotype came up many times. V is TRBV11-2 and J is TRBJ1-2; D unresolved. This CDR3 region has 14 residues. Germline V gives CDR1 SGHAT, CDR2 FQNNGV. With 1 base removed from V and 2 bases from J, the gap between germline ends came to 8 bases. CDR3 protein: CASSLGGQNYGYTF. CDR3 nucleotides: TGTGCCAGCAGCTTAGGAGGTCAGAACTATGGCTACACCTTC.

In this sample, this clonotype turned up a few times. The CDR3 nucleotides read TGCGCCAGCAGCTTGACAGACACGGCCTACGAGCAGTACTTC. This sequence encodes CASSLTDTAYEQYF. The chain is built from TRBV5-1 and TRBJ2-7; no firm D call. V dropped 1 base and J dropped 2 bases, with 10 bases sitting between them. Germline assignment: CDR1 SGHRS and CDR2 YFSETQ. The CDR3 length is 14 residues.

This clonotype was observed at least ten times. The rearrangement joins TRBV29-1 to TRBJ2-2, with D unclear. Germline-derived CDR1 and CDR2 are SQVTM and ANQGSEA. The CDR3 has 12 residues. Trimming cost V 7 bases and J 4 bases, with 10 bases left between them. The CDR3 sequence: CSASYSTGELFF. The DNA of the CDR3 is TGCAGCGCCTCCTACTCCACCGGGGAGCTGTTTTTT.

This clonotype was detected ten times or more. The V and J genes are TRBV20-1 and TRBJ2-7, with a possible D match to TRBD1 (6 bases). The CDR3 spans 13 residues. The V gene's germline CDR1 is DFQATT and CDR2 SNEGSKA (reference sequence). The V and J ends lost 6 bases and 2 bases respectively, with 14 bases between them. This CDR3 is CSADRDIAYEQYF. The CDR3 DNA sequence: TGCAGTGCCGACCGGGACATAGCCTACGAGCAGTACTTC.

This clonotype came up many times. The rearrangement uses TRBV5-6 and TRBJ1-1; 7 bases are a match to TRBD1. CDR3 length: 14 residues. Germline-derived CDR1 and CDR2 are SGHDT and YYEEEE. The trim removed 4 bases at V and 4 bases at J, leaving 7 bases unmatched. CDR3 in amino acids: CASSRDSRPTEAFF. As DNA, the CDR3 is TGTGCCAGCAGCCGGGACAGCCGACCCACTGAAGCTTTCTTT.